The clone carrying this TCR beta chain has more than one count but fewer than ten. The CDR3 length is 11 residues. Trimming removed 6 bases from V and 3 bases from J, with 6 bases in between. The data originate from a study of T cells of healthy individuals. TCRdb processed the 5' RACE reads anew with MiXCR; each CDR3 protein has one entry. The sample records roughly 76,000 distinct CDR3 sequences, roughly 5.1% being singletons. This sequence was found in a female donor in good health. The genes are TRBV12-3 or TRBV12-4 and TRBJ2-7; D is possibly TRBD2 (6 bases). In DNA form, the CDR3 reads TGTGCCAGCAGGGGACTCTACGAGCAGTACTTC. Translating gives CASRGLYEQYF.